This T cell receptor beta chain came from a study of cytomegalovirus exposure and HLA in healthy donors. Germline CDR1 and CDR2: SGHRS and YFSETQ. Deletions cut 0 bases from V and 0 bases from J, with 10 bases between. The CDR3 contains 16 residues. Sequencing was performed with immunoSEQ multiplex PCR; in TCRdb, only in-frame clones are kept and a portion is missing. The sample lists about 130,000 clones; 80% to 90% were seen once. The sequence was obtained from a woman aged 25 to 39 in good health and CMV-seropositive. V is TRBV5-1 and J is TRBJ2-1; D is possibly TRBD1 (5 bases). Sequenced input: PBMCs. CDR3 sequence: CASSLADRHSYNEQFF. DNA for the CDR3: TGCGCCAGCAGCTTGGCCGACAGACACTCCTACAATGAGCAGTTCTTC.